This TCR beta chain is from a study of beta chain features in type 1 diabetes. Reverse transcribing all isolated RNA meant expressed TCRB transcripts were sequenced. Produced via immunoSEQ multiplex PCR; TCRdb's table is partial and in-frame only. The profile shows about 350,000 clones, around 19% of them singletons. The TCR originated in a woman aged 18-29 years in good health. The sequencing input was naive CD4+ T cells from blood.

CDR3 DNA: TGTGCCGGCTCAGCGGGGTCCCGAGATACGCAGTATTTT. Protein sequence: CAGSAGSRDTQYF. The chain employs TRBV30 and TRBJ2-3; 7 nucleotides agree with TRBD2. Looked up from germline, CDR1 is GTSNPN and CDR2 is SVGIG (reference sequence). The CDR3 extends over 13 amino acids. The J segment lost 5 bases and the V segment lost 8 bases, leaving 10 bases of the junction unmatched.